What follows are 4 T cell receptor beta chains derived from one specimen sequenced in a study of blood T cell repertoires in COVID-19. Using immunoSEQ multiplex PCR, the repertoire was profiled, and TCRdb retains in-frame clones only, with some absent. The sample includes approximately 150,000 clones, around 80% of them seen just once. The specimen sequenced was peripheral blood. These TCRs come from a man aged 45-65 years with acute or convalescent COVID-19.

This chain uses TRBV11-3 with TRBJ2-1; perhaps TRBD2 as D (6 bases). With 1 base removed from V and 8 bases from J, the gap between germline ends came to 21 bases. Germline V CDR1 and CDR2: SGHNT, YENEEA. The CDR3 spans 17 residues. The CDR3 DNA follows: TGTGCCAGCAGCTTAGGGGTGTCTACCGGGAGCGCCGATGAGCAGTTCTTC. It codes for CASSLGVSTGSADEQFF.

This chain joins TRBV30 and TRBJ1-1; D perhaps matches TRBD1 (5 bases). The CDR3 is 13 residues long. Trimming removed 5 bases from V and 0 bases from J, with 10 bases in between. Looked up from germline, CDR1 is GTSNPN and CDR2 is SVGIG (reference sequence). In DNA, the CDR3 is TGTGCCTGGGCTGCAGGGATGAACACTGAAGCTTTCTTT. It yields the protein CAWAAGMNTEAFF.

In DNA, the CDR3 is TGTGCCAGCAGCCGGGAGAGATCGAGCAATGAGCAGTTCTTC. This translates into CASSRERSSNEQFF. The chain uses TRBV11-3 and TRBJ2-1; tentatively, D is TRBD2 (6 bases). Germline lookup yields CDR1 SGHNT and CDR2 YENEEA. The CDR3 is 14 amino acids. Trimming shortened V by 5 bases and J by 6 bases, and 14 bases separated the two germline ends.

The chain carries TRBV6-5 and TRBJ1-2; a possible D gene is TRBD1 (5 bases). The CDR3 length is 15 residues. From germline, CDR1 is MNHEY and CDR2 SVGAGI. V lost 6 bases and J lost 2, with 16 bases in between. CDR3 residues: CASRRGTTLNYGYTF. CDR3 DNA: TGTGCCAGCAGACGAGGGACTACCTTAAACTATGGCTACACCTTC.